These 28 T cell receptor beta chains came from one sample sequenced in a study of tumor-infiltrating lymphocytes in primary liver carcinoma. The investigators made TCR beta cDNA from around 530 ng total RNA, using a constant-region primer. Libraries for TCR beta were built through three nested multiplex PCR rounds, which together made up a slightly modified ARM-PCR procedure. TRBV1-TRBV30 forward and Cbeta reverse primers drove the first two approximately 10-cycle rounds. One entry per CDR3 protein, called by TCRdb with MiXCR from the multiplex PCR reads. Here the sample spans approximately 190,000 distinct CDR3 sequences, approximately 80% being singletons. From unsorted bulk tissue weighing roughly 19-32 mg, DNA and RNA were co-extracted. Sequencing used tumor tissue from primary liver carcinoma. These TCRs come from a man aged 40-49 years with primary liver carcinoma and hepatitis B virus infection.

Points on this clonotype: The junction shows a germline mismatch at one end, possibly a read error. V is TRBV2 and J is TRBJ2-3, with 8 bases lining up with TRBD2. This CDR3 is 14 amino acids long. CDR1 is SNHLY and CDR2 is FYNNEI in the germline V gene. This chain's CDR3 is CASRFSGGTNTQYF. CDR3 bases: TGTGCCAGCAGATTCAGCGGGGGCACAAATACGCAGTATTTT. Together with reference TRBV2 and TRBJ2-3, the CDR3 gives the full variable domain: EPEVTQTPSHQVTQMGQEVILRCVPISNHLYFYWYRQILGQKVEFLVSFYNNEISEKSEIFDDQFSVERPDGSNFTLKIRSTKLEDSAMYFCASRFSGGTNTQYFGPGTRLTVL.

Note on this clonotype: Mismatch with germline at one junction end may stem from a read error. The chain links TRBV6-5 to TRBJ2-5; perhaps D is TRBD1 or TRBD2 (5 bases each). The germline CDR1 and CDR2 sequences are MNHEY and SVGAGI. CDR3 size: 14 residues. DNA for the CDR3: TGTGACAGCAGTTACCCAGGGACGGAGGAGACTCAGTACTTC. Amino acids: CDSSYPGTEETQYF.

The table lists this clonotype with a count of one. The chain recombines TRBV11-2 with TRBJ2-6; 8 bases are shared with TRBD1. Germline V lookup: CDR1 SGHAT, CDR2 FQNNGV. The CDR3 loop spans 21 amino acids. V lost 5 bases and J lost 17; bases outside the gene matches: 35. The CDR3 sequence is CASSMGGDRGISLSGAYVMTF. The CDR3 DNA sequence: TGTGCCAGCAGCATGGGGGGAGACAGGGGCATTTCCCTCTCTGGGGCCTATGTCATGACTTTC.

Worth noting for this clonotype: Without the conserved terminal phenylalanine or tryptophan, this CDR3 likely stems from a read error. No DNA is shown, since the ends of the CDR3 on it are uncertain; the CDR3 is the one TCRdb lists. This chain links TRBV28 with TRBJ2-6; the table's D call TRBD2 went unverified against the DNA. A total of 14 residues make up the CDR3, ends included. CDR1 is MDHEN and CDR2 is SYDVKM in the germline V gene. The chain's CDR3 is CAVGGLTGANVLTY.

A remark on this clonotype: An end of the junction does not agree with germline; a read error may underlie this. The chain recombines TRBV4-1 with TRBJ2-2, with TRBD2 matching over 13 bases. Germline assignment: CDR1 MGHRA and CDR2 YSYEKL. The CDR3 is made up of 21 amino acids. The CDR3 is CASSQDFAGLAGVPGAGELFF. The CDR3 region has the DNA TGCGCCAGCAGCCAAGATTTCGCAGGACTAGCGGGAGTCCCGGGGGCAGGGGAACTGTTTTTT.

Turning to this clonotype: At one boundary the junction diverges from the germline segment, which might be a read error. The CDR3 DNA follows: TGCATCGTTGATCTTCTGGACGCCAGCTCCTACAATGAGCGGTTCTTC. Its protein product is CIVDLLDASSYNERFF. This chain connects TRBV29-1 to TRBJ2-1; D is unresolved. Germline V gives CDR1 SQVTM, CDR2 ANQGSEA. This CDR3 is built from 16 residues.

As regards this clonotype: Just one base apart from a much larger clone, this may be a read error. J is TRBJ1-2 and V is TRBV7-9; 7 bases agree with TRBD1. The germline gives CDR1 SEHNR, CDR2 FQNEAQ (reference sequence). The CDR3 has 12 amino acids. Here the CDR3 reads CAISFQGEGYTF. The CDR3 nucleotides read TGTGCCATCAGCTTCCAGGGGGAGGGCTACACCTTC.

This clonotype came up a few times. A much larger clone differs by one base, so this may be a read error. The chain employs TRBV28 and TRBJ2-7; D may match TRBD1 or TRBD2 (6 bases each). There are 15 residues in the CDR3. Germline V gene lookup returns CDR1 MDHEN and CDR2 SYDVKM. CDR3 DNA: TGTGTCAGCTCCCACCAAAGCAGGGGACTCTACGAGCAGTACTTC. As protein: CVSSHQSRGLYEQYF.

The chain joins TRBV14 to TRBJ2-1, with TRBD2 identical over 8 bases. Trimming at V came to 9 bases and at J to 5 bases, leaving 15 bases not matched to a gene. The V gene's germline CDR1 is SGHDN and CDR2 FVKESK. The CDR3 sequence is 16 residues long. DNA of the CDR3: TGTGCCAGTATTGCCGTAGCGGGATTGGTAAACAATGAGCAGTTCTTC. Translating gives CASIAVAGLVNNEQFF.

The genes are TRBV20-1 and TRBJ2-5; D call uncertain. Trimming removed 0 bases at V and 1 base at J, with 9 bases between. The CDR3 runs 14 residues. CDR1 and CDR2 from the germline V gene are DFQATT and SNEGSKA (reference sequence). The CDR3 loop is CSARDRTGQETQYF. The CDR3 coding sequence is TGCAGTGCTAGAGATCGGACCGGCCAAGAGACCCAGTACTTC.

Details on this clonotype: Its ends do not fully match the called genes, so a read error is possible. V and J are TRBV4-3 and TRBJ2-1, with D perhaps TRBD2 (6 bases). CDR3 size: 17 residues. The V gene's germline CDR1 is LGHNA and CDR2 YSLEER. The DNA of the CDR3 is TGCGCCAACAGCCCTAGGCCCCCAGGGACTTCCTACAATGAGCAGTTATTC. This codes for CANSPRPPGTSYNEQLF.

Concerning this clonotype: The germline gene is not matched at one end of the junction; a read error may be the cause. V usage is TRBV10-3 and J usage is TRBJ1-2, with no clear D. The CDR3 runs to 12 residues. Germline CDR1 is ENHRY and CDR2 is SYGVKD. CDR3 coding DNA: TGTGCCAACAGTGAGTCCACTAGATGCTACACCTTC. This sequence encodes CANSESTRCYTF.

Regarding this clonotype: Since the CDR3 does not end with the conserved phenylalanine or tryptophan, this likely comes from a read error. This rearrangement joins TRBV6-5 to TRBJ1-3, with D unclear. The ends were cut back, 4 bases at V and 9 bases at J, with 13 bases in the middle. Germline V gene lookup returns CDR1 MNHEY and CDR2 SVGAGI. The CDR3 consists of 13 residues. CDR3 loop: CASSSKGKSTIYL. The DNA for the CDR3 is TGTGCCAGCAGTTCAAAGGGTAAAAGCACCATATATCTT.

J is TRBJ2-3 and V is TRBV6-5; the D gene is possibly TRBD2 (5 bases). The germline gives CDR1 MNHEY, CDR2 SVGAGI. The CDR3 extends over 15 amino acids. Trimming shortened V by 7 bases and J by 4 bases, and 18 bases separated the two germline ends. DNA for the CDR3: TGTGCCAGCAACCCAGGATTAGTGGGAGCAGATACGCAGTATTTT. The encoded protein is CASNPGLVGADTQYF.

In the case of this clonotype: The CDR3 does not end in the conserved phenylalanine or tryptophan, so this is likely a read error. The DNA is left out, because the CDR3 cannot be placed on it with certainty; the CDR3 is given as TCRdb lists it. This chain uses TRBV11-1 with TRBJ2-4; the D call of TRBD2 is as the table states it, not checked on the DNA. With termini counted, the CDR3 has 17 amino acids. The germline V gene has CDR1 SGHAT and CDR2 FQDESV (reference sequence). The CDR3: CASSFPGTSGTKNILYL.

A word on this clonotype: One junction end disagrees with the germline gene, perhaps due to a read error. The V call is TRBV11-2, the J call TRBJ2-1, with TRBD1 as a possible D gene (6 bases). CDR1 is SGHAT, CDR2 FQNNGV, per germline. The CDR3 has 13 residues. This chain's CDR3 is CANSPGRGNEQFF. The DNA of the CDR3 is TGTGCCAACAGCCCAGGCAGGGGCAATGAGCAGTTCTTC.

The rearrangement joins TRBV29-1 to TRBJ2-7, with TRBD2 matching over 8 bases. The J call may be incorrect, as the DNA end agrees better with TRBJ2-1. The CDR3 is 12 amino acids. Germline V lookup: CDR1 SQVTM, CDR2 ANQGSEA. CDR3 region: CSSMTSDQEQFF. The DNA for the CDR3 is TGCAGCTCCATGACTAGCGACCAAGAGCAGTTCTTC.

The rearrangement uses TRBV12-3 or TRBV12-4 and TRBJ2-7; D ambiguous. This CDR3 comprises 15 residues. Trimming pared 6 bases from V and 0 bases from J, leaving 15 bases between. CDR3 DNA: TGTGCCAGCAGACCCCAACTATCGGTCTCCTACGAGCAGTACTTC. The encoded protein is CASRPQLSVSYEQYF.

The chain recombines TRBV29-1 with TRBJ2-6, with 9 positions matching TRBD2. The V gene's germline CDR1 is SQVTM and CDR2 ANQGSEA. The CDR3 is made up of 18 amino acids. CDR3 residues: CKVGGISGSLSGANVLTF. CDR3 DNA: TGCAAGGTTGGAGGGATTAGCGGGAGCCTCTCTGGGGCCAACGTCCTGACTTTC.

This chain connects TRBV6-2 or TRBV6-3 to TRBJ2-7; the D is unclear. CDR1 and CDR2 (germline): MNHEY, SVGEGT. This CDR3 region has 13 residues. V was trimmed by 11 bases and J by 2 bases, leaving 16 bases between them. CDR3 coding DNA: TGTGCCTGCATTGGGCGTTATCCCTACGAGCAGTACTTC. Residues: CACIGRYPYEQYF.

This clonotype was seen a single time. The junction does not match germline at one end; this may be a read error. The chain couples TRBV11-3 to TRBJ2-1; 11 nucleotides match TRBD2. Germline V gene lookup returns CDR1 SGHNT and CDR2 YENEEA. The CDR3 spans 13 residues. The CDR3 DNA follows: TGTGGCAGCAGCGTACTAGCGGGAGCCGGGCATTTTTTC. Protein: CGSSVLAGAGHFF.

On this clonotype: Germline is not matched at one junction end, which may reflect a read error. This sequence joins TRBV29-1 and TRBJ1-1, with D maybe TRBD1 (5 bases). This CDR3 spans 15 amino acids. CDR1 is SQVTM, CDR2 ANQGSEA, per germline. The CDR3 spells CSALPGWGMNAEAFF. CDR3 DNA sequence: TGCAGCGCTCTTCCGGGGTGGGGGATGAACGCTGAAGCTTTCTTT.

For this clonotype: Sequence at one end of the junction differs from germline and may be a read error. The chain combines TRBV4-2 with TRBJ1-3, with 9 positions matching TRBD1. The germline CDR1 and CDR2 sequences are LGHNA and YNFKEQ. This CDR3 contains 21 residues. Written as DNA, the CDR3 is TGTCCCAGCAACCAAGAAGGCTTGACAGGGGGTCGTATTTCCTCTGGAAACGCCATATATTTT. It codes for CPSNQEGLTGGRISSGNAIYF.

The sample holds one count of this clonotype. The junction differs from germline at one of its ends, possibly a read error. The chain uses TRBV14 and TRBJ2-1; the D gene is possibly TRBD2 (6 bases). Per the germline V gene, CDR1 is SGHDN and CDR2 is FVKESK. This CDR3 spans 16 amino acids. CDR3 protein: CASSAVAEWVNNEQFF. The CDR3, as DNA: TGTGCCAGCAGTGCTGTAGCGGAATGGGTAAACAACGAGCAGTTCTTC. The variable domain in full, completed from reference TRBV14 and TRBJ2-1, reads EAGVTQFPSHSVIEKGQTVTLRCDPISGHDNLYWYRRVMGKEIKFLLHFVKESKQDESGMPNNRFLAERTGGTYSTLKVQPAELEDSGVYFCASSAVAEWVNNEQFFGPGTRLTVL.

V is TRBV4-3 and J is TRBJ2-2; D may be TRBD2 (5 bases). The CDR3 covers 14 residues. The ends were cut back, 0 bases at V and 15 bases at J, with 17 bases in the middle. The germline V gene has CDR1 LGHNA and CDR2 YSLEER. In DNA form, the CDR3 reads TGCGCCAGCAGCCAAGATCGGATCACCGGGGAAATGTTTTTT. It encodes CASSQDRITGEMFF.

Here the CDR3 reads CISSQDLAGGPYNEQFF. The CDR3 DNA reads TGCATCAGCAGCCAAGACCTAGCGGGAGGGCCGTACAATGAGCAGTTCTTC. This sequence joins TRBV4-3 and TRBJ2-1; 12 positions match TRBD2. This CDR3 region has 17 residues. CDR1 and CDR2 (germline): LGHNA, YSLEER.

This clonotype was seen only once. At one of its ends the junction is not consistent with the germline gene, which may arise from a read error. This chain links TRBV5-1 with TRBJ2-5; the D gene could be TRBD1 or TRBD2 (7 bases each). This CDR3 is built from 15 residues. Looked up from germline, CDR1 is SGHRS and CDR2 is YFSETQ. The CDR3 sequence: CAISLLARGGENQYF. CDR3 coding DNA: TGCGCCATCAGCTTGTTAGCCAGGGGGGGAGAGAACCAGTACTTC.

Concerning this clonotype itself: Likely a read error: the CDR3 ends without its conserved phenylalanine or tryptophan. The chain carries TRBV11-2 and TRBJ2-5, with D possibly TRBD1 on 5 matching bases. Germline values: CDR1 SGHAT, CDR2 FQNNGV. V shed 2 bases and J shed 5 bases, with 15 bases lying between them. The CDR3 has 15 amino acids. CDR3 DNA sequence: TGTGCCAGCAGCTTACCCGTGCAGGGATGGGAGACCCAGTACCTC. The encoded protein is CASSLPVQGWETQYL.